This T cell receptor beta chain originates from a study of spatial heterogeneity in lung cancer. Across the whole study: Beta-chain sequences consistently outnumbered alpha-chain sequences in detection. Findings and limits, study-wide: Intratumoral expanded alpha and beta TCR counts were found to track tumor mutation counts.

Germline loops: CDR1 SGDLS, CDR2 YYNGEE. Germline trimming cut 3 bases from V and 5 bases from J; bases unmatched to any gene: 13. The CDR3 runs to 16 residues. Sample time point: sample taken at primary tumor resection. The donors, around 72 patients with untreated early-stage non-small cell lung cancer, provided the samples. The authors sequenced whole RNA from tumor, nontumor lung or frozen PBMC without sorting. By frequency in the sample, this clonotype is medium-sized. Its antigen is currently unknown. This beta chain lies outside the target of a library built for alpha chains; its clone size means little. One entry per CDR3 protein, called by TCRdb with MiXCR from the 5' RACE reads. This sample carries about 6,000 distinct CDR3 sequences, approximately 15% of them seen once, and the ten largest clones take 11%.

The sequence derives from a male donor with early-stage non-small cell lung cancer. The V call is TRBV9, the J call TRBJ2-5; 7 bases fit TRBD1. Source: lung tumor tissue, taken at surgery. The CDR3 is CASSAGRQGWGETQYF. CDR3 DNA: TGTGCCAGCAGCGCGGGGCGACAGGGTTGGGGGGAGACCCAGTACTTC.